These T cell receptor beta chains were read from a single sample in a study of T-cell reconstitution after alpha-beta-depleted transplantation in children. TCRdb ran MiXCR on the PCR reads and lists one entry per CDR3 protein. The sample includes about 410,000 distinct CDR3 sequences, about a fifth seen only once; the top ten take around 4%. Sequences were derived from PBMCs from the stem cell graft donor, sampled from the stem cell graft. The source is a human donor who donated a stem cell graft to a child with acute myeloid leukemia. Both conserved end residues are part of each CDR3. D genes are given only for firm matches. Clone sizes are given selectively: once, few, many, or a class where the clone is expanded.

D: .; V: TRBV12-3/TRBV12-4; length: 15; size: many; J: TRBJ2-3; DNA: TGTGCCAGCAGTTACGCTAGCACCAGCACAGATACGCAGTATTTT; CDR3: CASSYASTSTDTQYF
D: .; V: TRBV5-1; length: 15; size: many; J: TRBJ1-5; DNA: TGCGCCAGCAGCTTGGATCCGGGAGACGCTCAGCCCCAGCATTTT; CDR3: CASSLDPGDAQPQHF
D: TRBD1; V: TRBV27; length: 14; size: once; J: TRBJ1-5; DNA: TGTGCCAGCAGTGCCGCAGGGGGTAATCAGCCCCAGCATTTT; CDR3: CASSAAGGNQPQHF
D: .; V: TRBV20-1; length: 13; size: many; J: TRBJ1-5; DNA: TGCAGTGCCAGGGGTGTGGGGGCTCAGCCCCAGCATTTT; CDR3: CSARGVGAQPQHF
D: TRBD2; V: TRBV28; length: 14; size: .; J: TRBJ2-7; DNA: TGTGCCAGCAACATACTAGCGGGAGGGTACGAGCAGTACTTC; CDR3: CASNILAGGYEQYF
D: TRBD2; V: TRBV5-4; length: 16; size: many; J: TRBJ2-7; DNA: TGTGCCAGCAGCTTGGCCCGGACTAGCGGGAGGTACGAGCAGTACTTC; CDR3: CASSLARTSGRYEQYF
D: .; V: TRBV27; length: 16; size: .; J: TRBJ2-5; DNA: TGTGCCAGCAGTTCCGTCCGGCCCCTCGCCCAAGAGACCCAGTACTTC; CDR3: CASSSVRPLAQETQYF
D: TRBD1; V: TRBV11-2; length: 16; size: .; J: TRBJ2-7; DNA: TGTGCCAGCAGCTTAGTTTTCGGACAGGGGTTCTACGAGCAGTACTTC; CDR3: CASSLVFGQGFYEQYF
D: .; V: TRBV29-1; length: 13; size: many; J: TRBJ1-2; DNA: TGCAGCGTTGAAGATGGGCAGAGCTATGGCTACACCTTC; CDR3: CSVEDGQSYGYTF
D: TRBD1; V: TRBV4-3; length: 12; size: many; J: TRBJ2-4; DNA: TGCGCCAGCAGCCGTGGACAGGGGGAAAAGTACTTC; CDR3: CASSRGQGEKYF
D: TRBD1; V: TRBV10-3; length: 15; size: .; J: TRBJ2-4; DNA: TGTGCCATCAGTGATCCCGACAGGGGGAGTAACATTCAGTACTTC; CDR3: CAISDPDRGSNIQYF
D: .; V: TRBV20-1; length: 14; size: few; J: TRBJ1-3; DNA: TGCAGTGCGCCCTTAGGCCGCTCTGGAAACACCATATATTTT; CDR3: CSAPLGRSGNTIYF
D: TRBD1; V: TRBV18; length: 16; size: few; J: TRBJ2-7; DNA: TGTGCCAGCTTCGGACAGGGGCCACTCCTAACCTACGAGCAGTACTTC; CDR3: CASFGQGPLLTYEQYF
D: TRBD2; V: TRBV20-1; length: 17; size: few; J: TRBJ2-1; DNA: TGCAGTGCTAGAGATGATTCCGGACTAGCGGTATACAATGAGCAGTTCTTC; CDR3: CSARDDSGLAVYNEQFF
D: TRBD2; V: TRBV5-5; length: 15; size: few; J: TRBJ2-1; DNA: TGTGCCAGCAGCTTAGGACTAGCAAATCTCAATGAGCAGTTCTTC; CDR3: CASSLGLANLNEQFF
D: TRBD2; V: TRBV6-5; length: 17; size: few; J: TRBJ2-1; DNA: TGTGCCAGCAGTCACTGGGGACTAGCGGGAGTCTACAATGAGCAGTTCTTC; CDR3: CASSHWGLAGVYNEQFF
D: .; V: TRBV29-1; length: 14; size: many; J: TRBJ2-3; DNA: TGCAGCGTTGTTCATAGGGGGTCCCCAGATACGCAGTATTTT; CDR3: CSVVHRGSPDTQYF
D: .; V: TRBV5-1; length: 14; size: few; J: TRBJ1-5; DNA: TGCGCCAGCAGCTTGGAGGGAGTTGGGCAGCCCCAGCATTTT; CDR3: CASSLEGVGQPQHF
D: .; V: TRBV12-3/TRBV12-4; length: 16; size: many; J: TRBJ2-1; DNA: TGTGCCAGCAGTCTTCGGACAACTAGCTCCTACAATGAGCAGTTCTTC; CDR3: CASSLRTTSSYNEQFF
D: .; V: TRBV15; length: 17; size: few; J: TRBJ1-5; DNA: TGTGCCACCAGCAGACAACGGGACAAGTATAGCAATCAGCCCCAGCATTTT; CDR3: CATSRQRDKYSNQPQHF
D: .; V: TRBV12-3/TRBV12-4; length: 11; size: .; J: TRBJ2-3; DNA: TGTGCCAGCAGTTTCCGAAATACGCAGTATTTT; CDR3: CASSFRNTQYF
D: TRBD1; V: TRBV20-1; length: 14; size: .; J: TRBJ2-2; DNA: TGCAGTGCCGAGACAGGGATTGGGTCCGGGGAGCTGTTTTTT; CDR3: CSAETGIGSGELFF
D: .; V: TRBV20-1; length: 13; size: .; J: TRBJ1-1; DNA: TGCAGTGCTCCCCCGGCAGTAAGGACTGAAGCTTTCTTT; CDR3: CSAPPAVRTEAFF
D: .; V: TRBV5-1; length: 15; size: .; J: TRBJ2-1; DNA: TGCGCCAGCAGTTATTCGGGGGTCTCCTACAATGAGCAGTTCTTC; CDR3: CASSYSGVSYNEQFF
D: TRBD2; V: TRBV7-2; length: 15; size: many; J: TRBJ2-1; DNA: TGTGCCAGCAGCTTAGAACTAGCGGGAGACAATGAGCAGTTCTTC; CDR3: CASSLELAGDNEQFF
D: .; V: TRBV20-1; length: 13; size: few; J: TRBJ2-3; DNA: TGCAGTGCTAGTAGACGGATCACAGATACGCAGTATTTT; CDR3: CSASRRITDTQYF
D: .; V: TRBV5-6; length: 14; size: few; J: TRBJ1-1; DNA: TGTGCCAGCAGCTTAGGCAGGGCCAACACTGAAGCTTTCTTT; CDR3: CASSLGRANTEAFF
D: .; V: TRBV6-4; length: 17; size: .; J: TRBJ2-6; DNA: TGTGCCAGCAGTGACTCGACAACAGGCGACGGGGCCAACGTCCTGACTTTC; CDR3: CASSDSTTGDGANVLTF
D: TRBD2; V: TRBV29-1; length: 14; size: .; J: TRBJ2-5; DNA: TGCAGCGTAGGGACTAGCGGGACCCAAGAGACCCAGTACTTC; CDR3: CSVGTSGTQETQYF
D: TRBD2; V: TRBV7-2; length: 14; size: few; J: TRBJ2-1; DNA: TGTGCCTCGGGTGGGACTAGGGTAATCAATGAGCAGTTCTTC; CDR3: CASGGTRVINEQFF
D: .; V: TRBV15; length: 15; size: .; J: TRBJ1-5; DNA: TGTGCCACCAGTACTAGAGACAGGCGTAATCAGCCCCAGCATTTT; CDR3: CATSTRDRRNQPQHF
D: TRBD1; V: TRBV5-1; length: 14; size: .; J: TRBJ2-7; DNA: TGCGCCAGCAGCTTGGGGGACAGGGCGTACGAGCGGTACTTC; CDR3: CASSLGDRAYERYF
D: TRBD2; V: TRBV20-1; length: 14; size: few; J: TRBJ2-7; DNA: TGCAGTGCTTCCCCGGGACTAGGAATCTACGAGCAGTACTTC; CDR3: CSASPGLGIYEQYF